This section outlines one T cell receptor (beta chain) sequence together with its context. Its specificity is not known. Germline and junction disagree at one end, which may indicate a read error. Treatment described: approximately 18 received Ad26.COV2.S at low or high dose, single or two shots; five or six received placebo; per-sample allocation not given. It was on day 63 after the first vaccine or placebo injection that samples were taken. This sample is part of a study of Ad26.COV2.S vaccination and SARS-CoV-2 variants. Study-wide results and limits: Similar non-spike TCR breadth was observed in recipients of vaccine and of placebo.

The table came from immunoSEQ multiplex PCR; TCRdb's copy has only in-frame clones and leaves some out. This table holds roughly 320,000 clones, roughly 84% found once. This TCR was sampled from a person aged 18 to 65 who received the Ad26.COV2.S COVID-19 vaccine or a placebo. Specimen: peripheral blood, collected in a trial of Ad26.COV2.S vaccine versus placebo.

The CDR3 DNA reads TGTGCTAGCAGCTTAGTCGGGACTAGCGGGGGAGTGAACACCGGGGAGCTGTTTTTT. This translates into CASSLVGTSGGVNTGELFF. The rearrangement links TRBV7-7 to TRBJ2-2; TRBD2 matches at 14 bases. The CDR3 has 19 amino acids. The germline gives CDR1 SSHAT, CDR2 FNYEAQ (reference sequence).